This entry is about one TCR beta chain. Its antigen is not identified. This sample was taken from a study of shared clonotypes between healthy human individuals. Across the whole study: Researchers assigned three CD4 naive, three CD4 memory, two CD8 naive and one CD8 memory plate to each donor. General observations from the study: Generally, naive subsets (rather than memory subsets) showed larger estimated richness. Several donors showed sharing of approximately 4.7% of naive CD4 clonotypes.

Libraries were prepared by immunoSEQ multiplex PCR; TCRdb keeps only in-frame clonotypes and omits some of them. The sample consists of some 690,000 clones, about nine tenths of them appearing once. Trimming took off 1 base at V and 6 bases at J, with 9 bases between the two ends. Germline CDR1 reads GTSNPN; CDR2 reads SVGIG (reference sequence). This CDR3 is built from 13 residues. The TCR sequence derives from a man between 18 and 29 years old in good health. Some clones in this sample may be carry-over from other donors' samples. The sequenced material came from memory CD8+ T cells from PBMCs. Specified subset: CD45RO+ cells pooled with CCR7-negative TemRA cells. The chain recombines TRBV30 with TRBJ2-2, with TRBD1 as a possible D gene (5 bases). CDR3 region: CAWSAPGSGELFF. As DNA, the CDR3 is TGTGCCTGGAGTGCCCCAGGGTCCGGGGAGCTGTTTTTT.